This T cell receptor (beta chain) came from a study of graft-versus-host responses after intestinal transplantation (dated by TCRdb to the early 2020s). The study in broad terms: The transplants that recipients received were multivisceral, liver-intestinal, or isolated intestinal. Donor T cell macrochimerism was defined as a peak of at least 4% donor T cells among recipient peripheral blood mononuclear cells. After intestinal transplantation, graft-versus-host and host-versus-graft alloreactive T cell clones in the graft, circulation and bone marrow were tracked using bulk TCR-beta CDR3 sequencing. Alloreactive clones were identified by sequencing pre-transplant mixed lymphocyte reaction products and comparing these products with unstimulated pre-transplant donor and recipient T cells. Instead of going to the commercial service, samples from a few later patients were sequenced in-house on an Illumina MiSeq and processed with MiXCR. All recipients received anti-thymocyte globulin induction followed by maintenance tacrolimus and steroids for 3 to 4 years. The cohort enrolled 20 to 30 intestinal transplant recipients including one retransplant, and a few patients lacking pretransplant specimens were excluded. The full study reports these points: The conclusions were limited by the relatively low number and heterogeneity of the intestinal transplant patients. In the allografts of patients with donor T cell macrochimerism, GvH to HvG T cell clonal ratios were high. Early after transplant, peak levels of circulating GvH clones were found to be associated with declines in HvG clones. GvH clones were detected in recipient bone marrow, and some appeared earlier in ileal mucosa or blood, consistent with an intestinal mucosal origin.

CDR1 MNHEY and CDR2 SVGAGI were looked up in the germline V gene. Including the terminal cysteine and phenylalanine, the CDR3 comprises 15 residues. CDR3 DNA only is kept here, 45 bases in frame from base 1. V lost 7 bases and J lost 1 base, and the count of bases not matched to a germline gene is 6. Concerning this clone: This clone's antigen is unknown. No base quality information exists; no much larger clone differs at one position.

Libraries were prepared through the immunoSEQ multiplex PCR assay. For most patients, genomic DNA was isolated with the Qiagen DNeasy Blood and Tissue Kit and shipped frozen to Adaptive Biotechnologies for TCR sequencing. For most patients, high-throughput TCR-beta CDR3 sequencing of genomic DNA was performed by Adaptive Biotechnologies. Under the source paper's analysis protocol: TCR sequencing data were retrieved from Adaptive's ImmunoSEQ software for around 18 patients, whereas a few other patients were processed with MiXCR and VDJtools. CD4 versus CD8 sorting errors were corrected by removing sequences found in both subsets at a frequency ratio below 5:1. CDR3 nucleotide sequences shared between donor and recipient were removed because the origin of such sequences could not be assigned. Alloreactive clones required at least 2-fold expansion over unstimulated cells and minimum CFSE-low frequency of 0.002% (template counts) or 0.001% (read counts). Mappable clones were those detected in sequenced pre-transplant spleen, lymph node, or MLR CFSE-low populations of the donor or recipient. The cumulative frequency of alloreactive clones was calculated as a percentage of all sequences, weighted by copy number. This is the immuneACCESS table as TCRdb keeps it, with only in-frame sequences that have V and J called. A part of the clones is gone; compared with another copy, unresolved V genes explain less than half, and the rest is unexplained. Clone size and the V and J calls come from that table; the DNA yielded D and trimming. The sample table contains approximately 50,000 clones; only one count was recorded for about 81% of them. The ten largest clonotypes hold around 0.5% of the sample.

Taken with the paper, the label for time point translates to: cells obtained before transplantation from donor or recipient. CD3+CD4+ and CD3+CD8+ populations were FACS-sorted from unstimulated pre-transplant donor and recipient cells taken from spleen or lymph nodes. The chain employs TRBV6-5 and TRBJ1-1; 10 bases in the middle match TRBD1. The input for sequencing was unstimulated CD4+ T cells sorted from spleen or lymph node cells, taken before transplant. The receptor was isolated from a human donor who was the organ donor for an intestinal transplant. The CDR3 corresponds to CASNDRGQGNTEAFF. The sequenced DNA is TGTGCCAGCAACGACAGGGGGCAGGGGAACACTGAAGCTTTCTTT.